This paragraph reports one T cell receptor beta chain. This sample stems from a study of blood T cell repertoires in COVID-19. The overall study: Some COVID-19 samples were acute and others convalescent; all came from the United States, Italy and Spain.

The CDR3 totals 13 residues. V shed 4 bases and J shed 4 bases, with 11 bases lying between them. TCRdb's table, derived via immunoSEQ multiplex PCR, lists solely in-frame clones and lacks some. The sample yields approximately 220,000 clones, 80% to 90% seen once. Across fewer than 25 US areas, participants ranged in age from roughly 18 to 95 years. V and J are TRBV12-3 or TRBV12-4 and TRBJ2-7; weak D call: TRBD1 (6 bases). The sequencing input was PBMCs or T cells enriched from blood (not recorded which). This clonotype was obtained from a woman under 30 in a cohort exposed to, infected with or recovered from COVID-19 (not recorded which). CDR3 DNA sequence: TGTGCCAGCAGTTCGGACAGAATTTACGAGCAGTACTTC. It specifies CASSSDRIYEQYF.